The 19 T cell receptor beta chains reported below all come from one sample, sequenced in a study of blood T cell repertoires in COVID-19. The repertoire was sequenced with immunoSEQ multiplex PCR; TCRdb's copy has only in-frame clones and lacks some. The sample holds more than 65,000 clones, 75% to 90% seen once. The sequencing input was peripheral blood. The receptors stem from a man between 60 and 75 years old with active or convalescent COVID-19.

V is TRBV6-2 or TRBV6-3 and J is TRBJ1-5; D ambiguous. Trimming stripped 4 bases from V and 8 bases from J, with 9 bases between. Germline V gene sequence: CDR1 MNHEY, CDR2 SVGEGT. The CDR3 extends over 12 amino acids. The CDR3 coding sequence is TGTGCCAGCAGTTCCCCGGGGAAGCCCCAGCATTTT. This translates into CASSSPGKPQHF.

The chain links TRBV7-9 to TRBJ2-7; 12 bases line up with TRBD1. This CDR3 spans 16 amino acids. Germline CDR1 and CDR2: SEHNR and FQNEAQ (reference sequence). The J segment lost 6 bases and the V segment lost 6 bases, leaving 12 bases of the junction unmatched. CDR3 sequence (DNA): TGTGCCAGCAGTCCCCAGGCAGGGACAGGGGGCTCCGAGCAGTACTTC. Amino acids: CASSPQAGTGGSEQYF.

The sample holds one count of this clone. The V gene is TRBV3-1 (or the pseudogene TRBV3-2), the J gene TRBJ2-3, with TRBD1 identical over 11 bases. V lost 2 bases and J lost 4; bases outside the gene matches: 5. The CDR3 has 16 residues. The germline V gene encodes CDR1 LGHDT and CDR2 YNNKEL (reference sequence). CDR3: CASSQPGQGVADTQYF. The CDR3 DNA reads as TGTGCCAGCAGCCAACCGGGACAGGGGGTAGCAGATACGCAGTATTTT.

CDR3 sequence: CASSDQRGGLETQYF. As DNA, the CDR3 is TGTGCCAGCAGTGACCAGCGGGGGGGCCTGGAGACCCAGTACTTC. The chain employs TRBV25-1 and TRBJ2-5, with 10 bases matching TRBD2. Germline V gene data show CDR1 as MGHDK and CDR2 as SYGVNS. V was pared by 3 bases and J by 5 bases, with 6 bases of the junction left unmatched. This CDR3 has 15 residues. Full variable domain (outside the CDR3, taken from reference TRBV25-1 and TRBJ2-5): EADIYQTPRYLVIGTGKKITLECSQTMGHDKMYWYQQDPGMELHLIHYSYGVNSTEKGDLSSESTVSRIRTEHFPLTLESARPSHTSQYLCASSDQRGGLETQYFGPGTRLLVL.

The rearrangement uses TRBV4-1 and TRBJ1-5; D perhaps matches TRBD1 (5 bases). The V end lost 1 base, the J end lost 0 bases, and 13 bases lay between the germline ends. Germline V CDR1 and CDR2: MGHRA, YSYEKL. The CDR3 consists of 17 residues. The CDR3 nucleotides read TGCGCCAGCAGCCAAGGAGGGACTTTTGCTAGCAATCAGCCCCAGCATTTT. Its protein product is CASSQGGTFASNQPQHF.

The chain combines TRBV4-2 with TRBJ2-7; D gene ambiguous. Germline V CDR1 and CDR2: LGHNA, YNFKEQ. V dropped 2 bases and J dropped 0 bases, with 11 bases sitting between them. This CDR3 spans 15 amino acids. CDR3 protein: CASSQKVADSYEQYF. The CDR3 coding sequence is TGTGCCAGCAGCCAAAAAGTTGCAGACTCCTACGAGCAGTACTTC.

For the CDR3, the DNA is TGTGCCAGCAGCTTCTCATCTGCCGGGGATACGCAGTATTTT. Its translation is CASSFSSAGDTQYF. This chain joins TRBV5-5 and TRBJ2-3; D call uncertain. The CDR3 has 14 amino acids. In germline, CDR1 is SGHKS, CDR2 YYEKEE (reference sequence). The V gene lost 2 bases and the J gene lost 6 bases, with 13 bases spanning the gap.

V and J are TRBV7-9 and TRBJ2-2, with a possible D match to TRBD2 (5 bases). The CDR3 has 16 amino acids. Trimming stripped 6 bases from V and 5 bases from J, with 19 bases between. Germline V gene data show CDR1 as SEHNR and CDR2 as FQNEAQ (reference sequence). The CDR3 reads CASRPAGLGETGELFF. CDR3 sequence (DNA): TGTGCCAGCAGACCTGCCGGACTGGGAGAAACCGGGGAGCTGTTTTTT.

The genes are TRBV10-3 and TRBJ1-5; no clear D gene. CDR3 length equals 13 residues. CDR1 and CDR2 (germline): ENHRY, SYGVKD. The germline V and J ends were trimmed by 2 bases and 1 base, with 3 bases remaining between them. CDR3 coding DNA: TGTGCCATCAGTGAGCAGAGCAATCAGCCCCAGCATTTT. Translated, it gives CAISEQSNQPQHF.

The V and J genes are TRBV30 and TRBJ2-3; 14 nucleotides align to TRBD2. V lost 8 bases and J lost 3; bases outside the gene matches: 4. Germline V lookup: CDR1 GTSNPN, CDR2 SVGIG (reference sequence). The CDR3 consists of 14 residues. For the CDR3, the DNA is TGTGCCCTCAGGACTAGCGGGGGGACAGATACGCAGTATTTT. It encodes CALRTSGGTDTQYF. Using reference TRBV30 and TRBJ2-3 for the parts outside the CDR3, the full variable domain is SQTIHQWPATLVQPVGSPLSLECTVEGTSNPNLYWYRQAAGRGLQLLFYSVGIGQISSEVPQNLSASRPQDRQFILSSKKLLLSDSGFYLCALRTSGGTDTQYFGPGTRLTVL.

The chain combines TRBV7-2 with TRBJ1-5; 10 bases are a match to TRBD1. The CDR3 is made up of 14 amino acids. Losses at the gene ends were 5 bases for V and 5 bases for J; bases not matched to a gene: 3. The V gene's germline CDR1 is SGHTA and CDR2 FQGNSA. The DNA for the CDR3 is TGTGCCAGCAGCGGGGGACAGGGGCATCAGCCCCAGCATTTT. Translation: CASSGGQGHQPQHF.

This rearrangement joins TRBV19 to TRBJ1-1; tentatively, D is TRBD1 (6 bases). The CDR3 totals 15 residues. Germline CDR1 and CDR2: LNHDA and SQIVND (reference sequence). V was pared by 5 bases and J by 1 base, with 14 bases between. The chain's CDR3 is CASSPPGHRNTEAFF. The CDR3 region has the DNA TGTGCCAGTAGTCCTCCGGGACACAGGAACACTGAAGCTTTCTTT.

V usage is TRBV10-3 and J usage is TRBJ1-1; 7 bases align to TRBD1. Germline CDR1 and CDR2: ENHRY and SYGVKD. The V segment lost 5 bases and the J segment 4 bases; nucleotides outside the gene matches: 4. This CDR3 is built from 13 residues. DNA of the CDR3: TGTGCCATCAGTTCACAGGGGAGCACTGAAGCTTTCTTT. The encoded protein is CAISSQGSTEAFF.

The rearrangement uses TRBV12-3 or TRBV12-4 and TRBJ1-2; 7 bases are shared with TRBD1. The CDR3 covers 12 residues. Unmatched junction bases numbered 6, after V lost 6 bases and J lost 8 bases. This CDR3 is CASRPGGSGYTF. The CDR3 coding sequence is TGTGCCAGCAGACCAGGGGGGAGCGGCTACACCTTC.

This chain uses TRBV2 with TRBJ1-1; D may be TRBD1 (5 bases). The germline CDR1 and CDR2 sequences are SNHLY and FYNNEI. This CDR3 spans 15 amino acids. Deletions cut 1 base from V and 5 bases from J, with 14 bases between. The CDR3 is CASSEDRLMVTEAFF. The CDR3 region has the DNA TGTGCCAGCAGTGAAGACAGGCTGATGGTAACTGAAGCTTTCTTT.

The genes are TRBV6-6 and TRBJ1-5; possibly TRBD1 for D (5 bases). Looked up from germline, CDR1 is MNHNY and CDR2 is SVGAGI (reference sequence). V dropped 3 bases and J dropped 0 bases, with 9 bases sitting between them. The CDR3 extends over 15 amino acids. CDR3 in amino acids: CASSYSQGSNQPQHF. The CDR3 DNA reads TGTGCCAGCAGTTATTCCCAGGGTAGCAATCAGCCCCAGCATTTT.

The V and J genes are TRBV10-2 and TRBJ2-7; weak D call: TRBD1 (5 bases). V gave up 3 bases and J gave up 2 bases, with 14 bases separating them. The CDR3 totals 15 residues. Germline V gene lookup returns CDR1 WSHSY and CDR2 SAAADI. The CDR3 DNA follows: TGCGCCAGCAGTGATTTGGGGCAGGGTACCTACGAGCAGTACTTC. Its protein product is CASSDLGQGTYEQYF.

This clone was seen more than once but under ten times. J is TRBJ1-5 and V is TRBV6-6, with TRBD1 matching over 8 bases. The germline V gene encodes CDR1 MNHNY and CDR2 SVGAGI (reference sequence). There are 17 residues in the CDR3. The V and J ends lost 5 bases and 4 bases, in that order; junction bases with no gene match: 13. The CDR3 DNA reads TGTGCCAGCAGTCCCGTGGGACAGGTCTCGGGGAATCAGCCCCAGCATTTT. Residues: CASSPVGQVSGNQPQHF.

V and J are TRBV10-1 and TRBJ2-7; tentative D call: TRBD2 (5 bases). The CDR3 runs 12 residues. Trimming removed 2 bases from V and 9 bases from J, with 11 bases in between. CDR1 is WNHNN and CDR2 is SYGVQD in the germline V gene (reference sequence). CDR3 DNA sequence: TGCGCCAGCAGTGAGCCGCATCGGGGGCAGTACTTC. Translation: CASSEPHRGQYF.